These T cell receptor beta chains were read from a single sample in a study of cytomegalovirus exposure and HLA in healthy donors. Profiling relied on immunoSEQ multiplex PCR, and the TCRdb table lists in-frame clones only, not all of them. The table records fewer than 130,000 clones, around 60% of them present only once. The sequenced sample was PBMCs. All receptors come from a young man in good health and CMV-seropositive. Both conserved end residues are part of each CDR3. Each record gives: J gene, D gene, clone size, V gene, CDR3 protein, CDR3 DNA. The D gene is left open where the match is weak. Expanded clones get a size class; other rows say once, few or many, or leave the size out.

>TRBJ2-7|-|-|TRBV9
CASSPNSQGGSYEQYF
TGTGCCAGCAGCCCGAATTCCCAGGGGGGTTCCTACGAGCAGTACTTC
>TRBJ2-7|-|-|TRBV5-5
CASSFLGAAYEQYF
TGTGCCAGCAGCTTTTTGGGGGCTGCCTACGAGCAGTACTTC
>TRBJ2-7|-|-|TRBV19
CASSVGGYEQYF
TGTGCCAGTAGTGTCGGAGGGTACGAGCAGTACTTC
>TRBJ2-2|TRBD2|few|TRBV19
CASTLRAPGLAGGRATGELFF
TGTGCCAGTACCCTGAGGGCCCCGGGACTAGCGGGGGGGCGAGCCACCGGGGAGCTGTTTTTT
>TRBJ2-7|TRBD2|-|TRBV11-2
CASSFSGGSDYEQYF
TGTGCCAGCAGCTTCAGCGGGGGGTCCGACTACGAGCAGTACTTC
>TRBJ1-5|TRBD1|once|TRBV2
CASSEVTGNQPQHF
TGCGCCAGCAGTGAAGTGACAGGGAATCAGCCCCAGCATTTT
>TRBJ1-6|TRBD1|-|TRBV5-4
CASSFRGLNSPLHF
TGTGCCAGCAGCTTCAGGGGGCTTAATTCACCCCTCCACTTT
>TRBJ2-1|-|-|TRBV5-1
CASSLAGSLSYNEQFF
TGCGCCAGCAGCTTGGCAGGGTCGCTCTCCTACAATGAGCAGTTCTTC
>TRBJ1-4|TRBD1|-|TRBV2
CASDRDRVSEKLFF
TGTGCCAGCGACCGGGACAGGGTTTCTGAAAAACTGTTTTTT
>TRBJ1-3|-|few|TRBV6-5
CASTTGRSGNTIYF
TGTGCCAGCACCACAGGACGCTCTGGAAACACCATATATTTT
>TRBJ1-4|-|-|TRBV12-2
CASRKGPCLCEKLFF
TGTGCAAGTCGCAAGGGGCCTTGTCTTTGTGAAAAACTGTTTTTT
>TRBJ1-2|-|few|TRBV5-6
CASSLTGDYGYTF
TGTGCCAGCAGCTTGACAGGAGACTATGGCTACACCTTC
>TRBJ2-7|-|-|TRBV5-1
CASSLDMTSTYEQYF
TGCGCCAGCAGCTTGGATATGACATCTACCTACGAGCAGTACTTC
>TRBJ2-1|-|-|TRBV7-9
CASSPGVDVNEQFF
TGTGCCAGCAGCCCAGGGGTTGACGTCAATGAGCAGTTCTTC
>TRBJ2-3|TRBD2|-|TRBV5-1
CASSLAGGDFTDTQYF
TGCGCCAGCAGCCTAGCGGGGGGGGACTTCACAGATACGCAGTATTTT
>TRBJ1-1|-|few|TRBV6-5
CASSYGQNTEAFF
TGTGCCAGCAGTTACGGACAGAACACTGAAGCTTTCTTT
>TRBJ1-5|-|-|TRBV4-1
CASSPTPFPTNQPQHF
TGCGCCAGCAGCCCTACTCCCTTCCCGACTAATCAGCCCCAGCATTTT
>TRBJ2-1|TRBD2|-|TRBV6-6
CASSYGASGGKNEQFF
TGTGCCAGCAGTTACGGGGCTAGCGGGGGGAAAAATGAGCAGTTCTTC
>TRBJ1-1|-|-|TRBV9
CASSGGGRFLGTEAFF
TGTGCCAGCAGCGGAGGAGGGAGATTCCTAGGCACTGAAGCTTTCTTT
>TRBJ2-5|-|-|TRBV2
CASSEGRLKTTRETQYF
TGTGCCAGCAGTGAAGGGAGACTAAAGACCACACGGGAGACCCAGTACTTC
>TRBJ2-7|-|-|TRBV5-4
CASSLGGGAGSYEQYF
TGTGCCAGCAGCTTGGGAGGCGGGGCAGGCTCCTACGAGCAGTACTTC
>TRBJ1-2|TRBD1|-|TRBV5-1
CASTTGDRGGYVYTF
TGCGCCAGCACCACCGGGGACAGGGGGGGCTATGTCTACACCTTC
>TRBJ1-2|-|-|TRBV7-9
CASSLQPAGDYGYTF
TGTGCCAGCAGCTTACAGCCGGCGGGGGACTATGGCTACACCTTC
>TRBJ1-2|TRBD1|-|TRBV5-4
CASSSAGQGIYGYTF
TGTGCCAGCAGCTCGGCGGGACAGGGCATTTATGGCTACACCTTC
>TRBJ2-7|TRBD2|-|TRBV28
CASSSGTSGVKQYF
TGTGCCAGCAGTTCCGGGACTAGCGGGGTAAAGCAGTACTTC
>TRBJ2-5|-|-|TRBV6-5
CASSSGVTGYQETQYF
TGTGCCAGCAGTTCAGGGGTGACAGGCTATCAAGAGACCCAGTACTTC
>TRBJ2-2|TRBD1|-|TRBV30
CASRGQGAGGELFF
TGTGCCTCTAGGGGACAGGGGGCAGGCGGGGAGCTGTTTTTT
>TRBJ1-2|-|-|TRBV7-2
CASSLATSYGYTF
TGTGCCAGCAGCTTAGCGACTAGCTATGGCTACACCTTC
>TRBJ2-3|TRBD1|-|TRBV5-8
CASSTGQGGPDTQYF
TGTGCCAGCAGCACGGGACAGGGGGGGCCAGATACGCAGTATTTT
>TRBJ1-2|-|-|TRBV7-9
CASSSWGRENYGYTF
TGTGCCAGCAGCTCCTGGGGAAGGGAGAACTATGGCTACACCTTC
>TRBJ1-5|-|-|TRBV4-2
CASSQEWDTVSNQPQHF
TGTGCCAGCAGCCAAGAATGGGACACCGTTAGCAATCAGCCCCAGCATTTT
>TRBJ1-6|-|-|TRBV5-1
CASSLGPYRDLSTPLHF
TGCGCCAGCAGCTTGGGGCCCTACAGGGACCTATCAACACCCCTCCACTTT
>TRBJ2-1|-|-|TRBV11-2
CASRLLRGGNEQFF
TGTGCCAGCAGGCTTCTTAGGGGGGGCAATGAGCAGTTCTTC
>TRBJ1-1|TRBD1|-|TRBV11-3
CASSTRTGVTEAFF
TGTGCCAGCAGCACTCGGACAGGGGTCACTGAAGCTTTCTTT
>TRBJ1-1|-|once|TRBV9
CASSDPPNF
TGTGCCAGCAGCGATCCCCCCAATTTT
>TRBJ2-7|-|-|TRBV7-9
CSSSPFQGSYEQYF
TGTTCCAGCAGCCCCTTCCAGGGTTCCTACGAGCAGTACTTC
>TRBJ2-5|TRBD2|-|TRBV4-1
CASSQETSGGLYQETQYF
TGCGCCAGCAGCCAGGAAACTAGCGGGGGCCTGTACCAAGAGACCCAGTACTTC
>TRBJ1-2|-|-|TRBV11-3
CASSPSRGLGGYTF
TGTGCCAGCAGCCCATCAAGGGGGTTGGGGGGCTACACCTTC
>TRBJ1-1|-|-|TRBV5-4
CASSSSRVGNTEAFF
TGTGCCAGCAGCTCTTCCAGGGTGGGGAACACTGAAGCTTTCTTT
>TRBJ2-3|-|few|TRBV10-3
CAIWGGLDTDTQYF
TGTGCCATCTGGGGGGGGCTAGACACAGATACGCAGTATTTT
>TRBJ2-7|TRBD2|-|TRBV7-6
CASSLAGRGGPGEQYF
TGTGCCAGCAGCTTAGCGGGCCGGGGGGGGCCCGGGGAGCAGTACTTC
>TRBJ1-2|TRBD1|-|TRBV29-1
CSVSLFYGVSVGTGVGYTF
TGCAGCGTTTCATTATTTTATGGGGTCTCGGTGGGGACAGGGGTTGGATACACCTTC
>TRBJ1-2|TRBD1|-|TRBV18
CASSELQGALRGYTF
TGTGCCAGCTCCGAATTACAGGGGGCTCTACGAGGCTACACCTTC
>TRBJ2-1|-|-|TRBV6-5
CASSRKSNEQFF
TGTGCCAGCAGTCGTAAGAGCAATGAGCAGTTCTTC
>TRBJ1-2|-|-|TRBV6-5
CASSDRGIPYGYTF
TGTGCCAGCAGTGATAGGGGGATTCCCTATGGCTACACCTTC
>TRBJ1-6|-|-|TRBV5-3
CARGLGLYNSPLHF
TGTGCCAGAGGCTTAGGACTTTATAATTCACCCCTCCACTTT
>TRBJ2-7|TRBD1|once|TRBV4-1
CASSRPTGGEQYF
TGCGCCAGCAGCCGACCGACAGGGGGCGAGCAGTACTTC
>TRBJ1-6|-|few|TRBV10-1
CASSERYRVRKFVNSPLHF
TGCGCCAGCAGTGAGAGATACAGGGTCAGGAAGTTCGTTAATTCACCCCTCCACTTT
>TRBJ1-3|-|few|TRBV7-6
CASSSGYTIYF
TGTGCCAGCAGCTCGGGGTACACCATATATTTT
>TRBJ1-2|-|-|TRBV14
CASSQDWASHYGYTF
TGTGCCAGCAGCCAAGATTGGGCATCTCACTATGGCTACACCTTC
>TRBJ2-3|-|-|TRBV7-2
CASSLLLAFTDTQYF
TGTGCCAGCAGCCTTCTCCTGGCTTTCACAGATACGCAGTATTTT
>TRBJ2-1|TRBD2|-|TRBV5-1
CASSIRTSGGTNEQFF
TGCGCCAGCAGCATAAGGACTAGCGGGGGGACTAATGAACAGTTCTTC
>TRBJ2-6|-|-|TRBV11-3
CASAGFGDGANVLTF
TGTGCCAGCGCGGGATTCGGGGACGGGGCCAACGTCCTGACTTTC
>TRBJ1-2|-|few|TRBV30
CAWSRDRPYGYTF
TGTGCCTGGAGCCGTGACAGGCCTTATGGCTACACCTTC
>TRBJ2-3|TRBD2|-|TRBV15
CATSRDRIAGGGTQYF
TGTGCCACCAGCAGAGATCGAATAGCGGGGGGGGGTACGCAGTATTTT
>TRBJ2-5|-|-|TRBV5-8
CASSFGTAAEETQYF
TGTGCCAGCAGCTTCGGAACAGCAGCAGAGGAGACCCAGTACTTC
>TRBJ1-4|-|few|TRBV6-6
CASARDQGIGEKLFF
TGTGCCAGCGCTAGGGATCAGGGGATAGGTGAAAAACTGTTTTTT
>TRBJ2-3|TRBD2|-|TRBV6-1
CASSEAAGGPDTQYF
TGTGCCAGCAGTGAAGCAGCGGGGGGGCCAGATACGCAGTATTTT